This TCR beta chain was found in a study of T cell responses to AZD1222 COVID-19 vaccine. V was trimmed by 1 base and J by 5 bases, leaving 15 bases between them. There are 15 residues in the CDR3. The germline gives CDR1 SGDLS, CDR2 YYNGEE. Study observations and caveats: Baseline seropositives among AZD1222 recipients totaled only 5 to 7. All repertoire sampling was performed exclusively after the peak T cell response. An increase in Spike-specific TCR breadth and depth was observed after two AZD1222 doses.

About this clone: Antigen unknown.

Method: immunoSEQ multiplex PCR; TCRdb's copy keeps in-frame clones and lacks some. The sample carries 80,000 to 90,000 clones, roughly nine tenths recorded once. The sequence came from an adult in good health. This sequence joins TRBV9 and TRBJ1-1; the D is unclear. The input for sequencing was peripheral blood, taken on day 0 of AZD1222 vaccination. The CDR3 bases are TGTGCCAGCAGCGTAAGGGCAGACTCGAAGACTGAAGCTTTCTTT. Encoded protein: CASSVRADSKTEAFF.